This is a list of T cell receptor beta chains from one sample in a study of Ad26.COV2.S vaccination and SARS-CoV-2 variants. This table comes from immunoSEQ multiplex PCR, and its TCRdb copy is limited to in-frame clones, with some not included. The table lists some 520,000 clones, 70% to 90% of them singletons. Sequenced material: peripheral blood, taken in a trial of Ad26.COV2.S vaccine versus placebo. Source of these receptors: a person between 18 and 60 years old who received the Ad26.COV2.S COVID-19 vaccine or a placebo. Each CDR3 is given with its conserved first and last residue. A D gene is named only where the DNA matches it firmly.

CDR3: CASTKGYEQYF
DNA: TGTGCCAGCACCAAGGGCTACGAGCAGTACTTC
J: TRBJ2-7
D: -
V: TRBV5-5

CDR3: CASSNLGRTSYNEQFF
DNA: TGTGCCAGCAGCAACCTCGGGAGGACCTCCTACAATGAGCAGTTCTTC
J: TRBJ2-1
D: TRBD2
V: TRBV7-2

CDR3: CASSRGQGYEQYF
DNA: TGTGCCAGCAGCCGTGGACAGGGGTACGAGCAGTACTTC
J: TRBJ2-7
D: TRBD1
V: TRBV28

CDR3: CASSQDRTSGRYTQYF
DNA: TGTGCCAGCAGCCAAGATCGGACTAGCGGGAGGTATACGCAGTATTTT
J: TRBJ2-3
D: TRBD2
V: TRBV4-2

CDR3: CASSLATDTQYF
DNA: TGTGCCAGCAGTTTAGCCACAGATACGCAGTATTTT
J: TRBJ2-3
D: -
V: TRBV12-3/TRBV12-4

CDR3: CASSIQGASTDTQYF
DNA: TGCGCCAGCAGTATACAGGGGGCTAGCACAGATACGCAGTATTTT
J: TRBJ2-3
D: TRBD1
V: TRBV5-1

CDR3: CASSPPRIFTGELFF
DNA: TGTGCCAGCAGTCCACCTAGGATCTTCACCGGGGAGCTGTTTTTT
J: TRBJ2-2
D: -
V: TRBV28

CDR3: CASRGLADTDTQYF
DNA: TGTGCCAGCAGGGGACTAGCGGACACAGATACGCAGTATTTT
J: TRBJ2-3
D: TRBD2
V: TRBV4-2

CDR3: CAWSRGPGSNIQYF
DNA: TGTGCCTGGAGTAGGGGACCCGGTTCAAACATTCAGTACTTC
J: TRBJ2-4
D: -
V: TRBV30

CDR3: CASSMTSGSGNEQFF
DNA: TGTGCCAGCAGCATGACTAGCGGGAGTGGGAATGAGCAGTTCTTC
J: TRBJ2-1
D: TRBD2
V: TRBV9

CDR3: CASSLVWGETQYF
DNA: TGTGCCAGCAGCTTAGTCTGGGGAGAGACCCAGTACTTC
J: TRBJ2-5
D: -
V: TRBV5-8

CDR3: CASSQNRGDTQYF
DNA: TGCGCCAGCAGCCAGAACAGGGGTGATACGCAGTATTTT
J: TRBJ2-3
D: TRBD1
V: TRBV4-3

CDR3: CASSPGVGELFF
DNA: TGTGCCAGCAGCCCAGGGGTGGGGGAACTGTTTTTT
J: TRBJ1-4
D: -
V: TRBV9

CDR3: CASSYPGTGLNEKLFF
DNA: TGTGCCAGCAGCTACCCCGGGACAGGGCTTAATGAAAAACTGTTTTTT
J: TRBJ1-4
D: TRBD1
V: TRBV7-3

CDR3: CASSSHMPGSSDTQYF
DNA: TGTGCCAGCAGCTCACATATGCCAGGGAGCTCAGATACGCAGTATTTT
J: TRBJ2-3
D: -
V: TRBV5-6

CDR3: CSGLAAGNEQFF
DNA: TGCAGCGGCTTAGCGGCTGGGAATGAGCAGTTCTTC
J: TRBJ2-1
D: -
V: TRBV29-1

CDR3: CATSDARDTSEQYF
DNA: TGTGCCACCAGTGATGCCCGGGACACAAGCGAGCAGTACTTC
J: TRBJ2-7
D: -
V: TRBV24-1